The T cell receptor beta chain described here comes from a study of shared clonotypes between healthy human individuals. V shed 4 bases, J shed 4 bases, and the junction held 10 bases outside the gene matches. Germline V gives CDR1 LNHDA, CDR2 SQIVND (reference sequence). The CDR3 runs to 16 residues. This clone has a handful of counts. Produced via immunoSEQ multiplex PCR; TCRdb's table is partial and in-frame only. The profile shows fewer than 550,000 clones, about 75% of them singletons. Unsorted samples used tens of millions of PBMCs for genomic DNA. The origin of this receptor is a woman aged 35 to 49 in good health. Some clones in this sample may be carry-over from other donors' samples. The rearrangement links TRBV19 to TRBJ1-5, with 7 nucleotides matching TRBD1. Sequenced sample: PBMCs. This CDR3 reads CASSTGTVGRNQPQHF. The DNA of the CDR3 is TGTGCCAGTAGTACCGGGACAGTGGGGCGGAATCAGCCCCAGCATTTT.